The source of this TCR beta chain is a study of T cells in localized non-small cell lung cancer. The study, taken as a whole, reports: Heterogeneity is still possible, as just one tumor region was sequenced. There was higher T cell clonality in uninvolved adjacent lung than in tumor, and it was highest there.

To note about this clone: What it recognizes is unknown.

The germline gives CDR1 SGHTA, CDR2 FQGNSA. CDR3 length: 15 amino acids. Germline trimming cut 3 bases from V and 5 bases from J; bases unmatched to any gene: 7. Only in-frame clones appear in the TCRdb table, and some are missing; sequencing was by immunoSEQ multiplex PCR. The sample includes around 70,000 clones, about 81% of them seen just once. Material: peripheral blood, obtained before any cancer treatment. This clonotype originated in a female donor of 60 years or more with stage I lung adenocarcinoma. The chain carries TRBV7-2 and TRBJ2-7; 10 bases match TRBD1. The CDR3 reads CASSFRTGGLNEQYF. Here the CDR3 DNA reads TGTGCCAGCAGCTTTAGGACAGGGGGTTTGAACGAGCAGTACTTC.